These T cell receptor beta chains were read from a single sample in a study of beta chain features in type 1 diabetes. Sequencing was performed with immunoSEQ multiplex PCR; in TCRdb, only in-frame clones are kept and a portion is missing. This sample yields tens of thousands of clones, of which about 47% are seen a single time; around 2.5% belongs to the top ten. The specimen sequenced was Tregs from blood. These receptors were collected from a woman aged 40 to 49 with type 1 diabetes. Both conserved end residues are part of each CDR3. D genes are given only for firm matches. Expanded clones are given a class, and other clones once, few, many or no size at all.

TRBV7-2,few,TRBJ2-7,-,TGTGCCAGCAGCGGTCCCGGGTCCTACGAGCAGTACTTC,CASSGPGSYEQYF
TRBV30,-,TRBJ1-1,-,TGTGCCTGGAGTGGATGGAGCACTGAAGCTTTCTTT,CAWSGWSTEAFF
TRBV19,-,TRBJ1-2,-,TGTGCCAGTAGTATACTCGACCATTCGCGGGACTATGGCTACACCTTC,CASSILDHSRDYGYTF
TRBV2,-,TRBJ1-2,-,TGTGCCTGCTCCAGTGGGGCAGGGGCCAATGGGTATGGCTACACCTTC,CACSSGAGANGYGYTF
TRBV9,-,TRBJ2-7,TRBD1,TGTGCCAGCAGCCCCGGGACAGGGGTCGGCGAGCAGTACTTC,CASSPGTGVGEQYF
TRBV7-2,-,TRBJ2-7,-,TGTGCCAGCAGTCGGGGGAATCTTATCTACGAGCAGTACTTC,CASSRGNLIYEQYF
TRBV7-8,-,TRBJ2-2,TRBD2,TGTGCCAGCAGCTTAGATAGCGGGGGTGGCACCGGGGAGCTGTTTTTT,CASSLDSGGGTGELFF
TRBV7-6,-,TRBJ2-6,TRBD1,TGTGCCAGCAGCTTACAATTGAGGGGGCTTTCTTTTTCTGGGGCCAACGTCCTGACTTTC,CASSLQLRGLSFSGANVLTF
TRBV11-2,-,TRBJ2-3,TRBD2,TGTGCCAGCAGCCCCGGGAGGGGGTCAGATACGCAGTATTTT,CASSPGRGSDTQYF
TRBV4-3,-,TRBJ1-4,TRBD1,TGCGCCAGCAGCCAAGGACAGGGACGTGAAAAACTGTTTTTT,CASSQGQGREKLFF
TRBV28,-,TRBJ1-2,TRBD1,TGTGCCAGCAGTATCGGACAGGACTATGGCTACACCTTC,CASSIGQDYGYTF
TRBV28,-,TRBJ2-7,-,TGTGCCAGCAGTCGTCCCCCGGGGTACGAGCAGTACTTC,CASSRPPGYEQYF
TRBV4-2,-,TRBJ2-5,-,TGTGCCAGCAGCCAAGAGCGGATGTACCAAGAGACCCAGTACTTC,CASSQERMYQETQYF
TRBV2,-,TRBJ1-5,TRBD1,TGTGCCAGCAGTTCCACAGGGGCCCAGCCCCAGCATTTT,CASSSTGAQPQHF
TRBV18,few,TRBJ1-2,-,TGTGCCAGCTCACAGGAGGGCGCGCATGGCTACACCTTC,CASSQEGAHGYTF
TRBV7-2,-,TRBJ2-7,-,TGTGCCAGCAGCCTCGAGGAGGGGGCTACCTACGAGCAGTACTTC,CASSLEEGATYEQYF
TRBV7-2,few,TRBJ1-5,-,TGTGCCAGCAGCTTTGGGAGTGCTCGTGGTCAGCCCCAGCATTTT,CASSFGSARGQPQHF
TRBV7-9,-,TRBJ2-1,TRBD2,TGTGCCAGCAGCTTAGTCCTAGCGGGGACCAATGAGCAGTTCTTC,CASSLVLAGTNEQFF
TRBV5-1,-,TRBJ1-4,TRBD1,TGCGCCAGCAGCGTCCAGGGGACAGGAAGAACTAATGAAAAACTGTTTTTT,CASSVQGTGRTNEKLFF
TRBV7-2,once,TRBJ2-7,-,TGTGCCAGCAGCTCCTATGCGACGGGGGCCTACGAGCAGTACTTC,CASSSYATGAYEQYF
TRBV19,-,TRBJ2-3,-,TGTGCCAGTAGCTCGACTAGAGCTAGCGCAGATACGCAGTATTTT,CASSSTRASADTQYF
TRBV5-1,-,TRBJ1-2,-,TGCGCCAGCAGCCCGCAGGGGCCTGGCTATGGCTACACCTTC,CASSPQGPGYGYTF
TRBV9,many,TRBJ2-1,TRBD1,TGTGCCAGCAGCCCCTCCGGGACAGGCGTTTACAATGAGCAGTTCTTC,CASSPSGTGVYNEQFF
TRBV10-3,-,TRBJ2-7,TRBD1,TGTGCCATCATGGGACAGGGTTTAAACGAGCAGTACTTC,CAIMGQGLNEQYF
TRBV4-3,-,TRBJ2-7,TRBD2,TGCGCCAGCAGCCAGGCCCTAGCGGGTCTTTACGAGCAGTACTTC,CASSQALAGLYEQYF
TRBV29-1,few,TRBJ2-3,TRBD2,TGCAGCGGGGGGGGACCAGATACGCAGTATTTT,CSGGGPDTQYF
TRBV18,-,TRBJ1-6,-,TGTGCCAGCTCACCCACTTTTGGCCTGAGGGGGAATAGCTCCTATAATTCACCCCTCCACTTT,CASSPTFGLRGNSSYNSPLHF
TRBV2,-,TRBJ2-5,TRBD1,TGTGCCAGCAGATGGACAGGAGACCAAGAGACCCAGTACTTC,CASRWTGDQETQYF
TRBV11-2,few,TRBJ1-5,-,TGTGCCAGCAGCACGGGACAAGATAGCAATCAGCCCCAGCATTTT,CASSTGQDSNQPQHF
TRBV5-1,-,TRBJ2-6,-,TGCGCCAGCAGCTTCCGAGGCGGGGCCAACGTCCTGACTTTC,CASSFRGGANVLTF
TRBV4-3,few,TRBJ1-2,-,TGCGCCAGCAGCCAAGATTTCTCGGGCAGGGACTATGGCTACACCTTC,CASSQDFSGRDYGYTF
TRBV2,-,TRBJ2-5,-,TGTGCCAGCAGCGGGGGTCGGGAGACCCAGTACTTC,CASSGGRETQYF
TRBV6-6,-,TRBJ1-2,TRBD1,TGTGCCAGCAGTTACCGCGGCAGGGGGGACTATGGCTACACCTTC,CASSYRGRGDYGYTF
TRBV11-2,few,TRBJ2-6,-,TGTGCCAGCAGCTGGTTATTCGGCAGGGCAGGTGGGGCCAACGTCCTGACTTTC,CASSWLFGRAGGANVLTF
TRBV6-6,-,TRBJ2-2,TRBD1,TGTGCCAGCGACCCAGGGGGCTTGTCCGGGGAGCTGTTTTTT,CASDPGGLSGELFF
TRBV27,-,TRBJ1-1,TRBD1,TGTGCCAGCAGCTTTCTGGGGACAGGGAAAGAAGCTTTCTTT,CASSFLGTGKEAFF
TRBV29-1,few,TRBJ2-5,TRBD1,TGCAGCGTTGGGGCCCCCAGGGGGTTTCAAGAGACCCAGTACTTC,CSVGAPRGFQETQYF
TRBV11-1,-,TRBJ2-3,TRBD2,TGTGCCAGCAGCCTCACGGTGACTAGCGGGAGTATAGATACGCAGTATTTT,CASSLTVTSGSIDTQYF
TRBV9,once,TRBJ1-5,-,TGTGCCAGCAGCCCATCCCCGGGGGGAAATCAGCCCCAGCATTTT,CASSPSPGGNQPQHF
TRBV10-2,-,TRBJ1-5,TRBD1,TGCGCCAGCAGTGAGTCAGGACAGGGGTATCATCAGCCCCAGCATTTT,CASSESGQGYHQPQHF
TRBV6-6,-,TRBJ1-2,-,TGTGCCAGCAGTTCCTCACGGGGGTCCAGGGGCTACACCTTC,CASSSSRGSRGYTF
TRBV11-2,-,TRBJ2-1,-,TGTGCCAGCAGCCAATCTTGGGGAGTCCGTTACAATGAGCAGTTCTTC,CASSQSWGVRYNEQFF
TRBV5-1,-,TRBJ2-7,TRBD2,TGCGCCAGCAGCTTGGCGGGAGGGCCCTACGAGCAGTACTTC,CASSLAGGPYEQYF
TRBV7-2,medium-sized,TRBJ2-2,TRBD2,TGTGCCAGCAGCTTAGTTCGGGGGGCCGGGGAGCTGTTTTTT,CASSLVRGAGELFF
TRBV19,-,TRBJ2-3,-,TGTGCCAGTAGTAAGGGGAGGGATACGCAGTATTTT,CASSKGRDTQYF